The clone carrying this TCR beta chain came up many times. Scientists amplified the TCR beta CDR3 regions from RNA transcripts. First-round RT-PCR employed HTBI primers, with a second-round multiplex PCR after it. TCRdb re-called the multiplex PCR reads with MiXCR, one entry per CDR3 protein. The profile shows 200,000 to 250,000 distinct CDR3 sequences, about 32% of them singletons. The sample is drawn from a study of Graves' ophthalmopathy and Graves' hyperthyroidism. Study-wide background: Peripheral blood (taken before any treatment) was collected at initial diagnosis.

Other autoimmune diseases, uncontrolled infections, pregnancy and lactation each led to patient exclusion. Sampling around 10 ml of fresh peripheral blood provided the PBMCs. This CDR3 is built from 16 residues. Trimming pared 1 base from V and 5 bases from J, leaving 18 bases between. Germline V gene sequence: CDR1 LNHDA, CDR2 SQIVND (reference sequence). The rearrangement uses TRBV19 and TRBJ2-7; D tentatively fits TRBD1 or TRBD2 (5 bases each). Specimen: peripheral blood. The TCR originated in a man between 45 and 60 years old with Graves' ophthalmopathy. Here the CDR3 reads CASSIGWGRTLHEQYF. The DNA for the CDR3 is TGTGCCAGTAGTATAGGGTGGGGCAGGACTCTCCACGAGCAGTACTTC.